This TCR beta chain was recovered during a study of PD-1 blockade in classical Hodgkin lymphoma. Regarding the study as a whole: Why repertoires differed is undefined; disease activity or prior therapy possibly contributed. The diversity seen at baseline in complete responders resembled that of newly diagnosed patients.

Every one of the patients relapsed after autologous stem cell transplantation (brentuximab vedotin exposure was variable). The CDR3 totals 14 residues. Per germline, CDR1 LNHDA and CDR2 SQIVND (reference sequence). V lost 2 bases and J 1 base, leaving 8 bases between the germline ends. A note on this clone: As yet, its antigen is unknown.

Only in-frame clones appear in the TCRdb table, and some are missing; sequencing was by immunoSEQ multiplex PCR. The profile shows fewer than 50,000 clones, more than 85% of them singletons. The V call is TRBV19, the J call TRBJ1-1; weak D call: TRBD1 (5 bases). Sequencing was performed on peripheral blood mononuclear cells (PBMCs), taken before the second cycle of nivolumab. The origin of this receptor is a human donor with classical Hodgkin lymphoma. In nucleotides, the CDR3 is TGTGCCAGTAGTATATGGGGCCAGAACACTGAAGCTTTCTTT. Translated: CASSIWGQNTEAFF.